The present entry profiles one T cell receptor beta chain with its context. What this receptor recognizes is not known. No much larger clone is present one base from it, and per-base qualities are unavailable. Per the publication, the time point label means: baseline before first vaccination. The vaccinee samples were drawn from two UK trials, COV001 and COV002, one of which was a single-blind randomized controlled phase 2/3 trial testing AZD1222 (ChAdOx1 nCoV-19) in healthy adults. For TCRbeta chain sequencing, PBMC samples from trial participants were taken at day 0 and at day 28 after the second dose. Reading from cysteine to phenylalanine, the CDR3 counts 15 amino acids. Left in the record is the CDR3 DNA by itself, 45 bases read in frame from the first base. Trimming takes 4 bases off V and 7 bases off J; junction bases not matched to a gene: 13. This record belongs to a study of T cell responses to AZD1222 COVID-19 vaccine (dated by TCRdb to the early 2020s). Study-level background: AZD1222 recipients whose second dose came at about 4 weeks and those whose second dose came at about 12 weeks were combined into one group, since spike-specific TCR depth and breadth did not differ between the two schedules. Trial participants were enrolled into age subgroups of 18-55, 56-69 and 70-plus years, which contained approximately 150, 28 and 58 TCR-sequenced participants, respectively. TCR sequencing was performed for roughly 240 trial participants, of whom roughly 200 were given two doses of AZD1222 and some 25 were given two doses of MenACWY control vaccine.

The research as a whole found: Most participants were white British and females outnumbered males, and the authors suggested that clonal diversity may have been underestimated. CD4 TCRs associated with the vaccine covered the entire spike protein, and the dominant responses were in regions 160-218 and 743-854. In the small 56-69-year group, the increase in depth fell short of significance, most likely because of low power. Epitopes outside the regions mutated in the B.1.351 and B.1.1.7 variants were reportedly recognized by nearly half of the unique spike-specific TCRs. Only a handful of AZD1222 recipients were SARS-CoV-2 seropositive at baseline, limiting conclusions about previously exposed vaccinees. After two AZD1222 doses, both the breadth and the depth of spike-specific TCRs were significantly higher than at day 0 and than in MenACWY recipients. Because no day 14 peak-response samples were available, repertoires were characterized only after the peak T cell response.

The CDR3 regions of human TCRbeta chains were subjected to immunosequencing. As for the original processing: TCRs in the repertoires were compared against a reference library of SARS-CoV-2-specific TCRs that had been generated with the MIRA antigen-specificity platform. Breadth was defined as the fraction of unique TCRs that were SARS-CoV-2-associated. Depth was defined as the fraction of total T cells that were SARS-CoV-2-associated. Using the MIRA data, each spike-specific TCR was mapped to the spike region that the TCR reacts to and placed in a CD4 or CD8 class. Log10-transformed breadth and depth values were compared by one-way ANOVA with Sidak's multiple comparisons tests. As stored in TCRdb, this immuneACCESS dataset retains in-frame rearrangements with V and J assigned. A fraction of the clones does not appear; measured against another copy, unresolved V genes explain less than half of the discrepancy, and the remainder lacks a known reason. V, J and clone size reflect that table, while D and trimming were determined from the DNA. Here the sample has fewer than 110,000 clones; 91% occur a single time. The top ten hold 45% of the sample.

This sequence originates from an adult in good health. The source material was peripheral blood, sampled on day 0 of AZD1222 vaccination. The chain is assembled from TRBV5-3 and TRBJ2-7; 8 central bases correspond to TRBD1. TRBV5-3 has ORF status, its function being uncertain. DNA sequence: TGTGCCAGAAGCGTCCCCGGACAGGGTTCGGGAGAGCAGTACTTC. It specifies CARSVPGQGSGEQYF.